These 24 T cell receptor beta chains originate from one sample sequenced in a study of cytomegalovirus exposure and HLA in healthy donors. The PCR contained 60 Vbeta and 13 Jbeta primers. Only in-frame clones appear in the TCRdb table, and some are missing; sequencing was by immunoSEQ multiplex PCR. The table records approximately 120,000 clones, around 80% of them present only once. The sequencing input was PBMCs. The receptors originated from a man aged 25 to 40 in good health and CMV-seropositive.

The gene calls are TRBV4-1 and TRBJ2-7, with D possibly matching TRBD2 (6 bases). V dropped 4 bases and J dropped 5 bases, with 18 bases sitting between them. Germline assignment: CDR1 MGHRA and CDR2 YSYEKL. The CDR3 sequence is 15 residues long. CDR3 DNA sequence: TGCGCCAGCAGCCGAGGTCGCCCTTCGGGGGACGAGCAGTACTTC. Protein sequence: CASSRGRPSGDEQYF.

This clone was observed a single time. This chain uses TRBV29-1 with TRBJ1-2; D gene unclear. This CDR3 is 15 amino acids long. Trimming took 0 bases from V and 7 from J, leaving 18 bases between them. The germline V gene encodes CDR1 SQVTM and CDR2 ANQGSEA. The CDR3 loop reads CSVEERERPLVGYTF. CDR3 coding DNA: TGCAGCGTTGAAGAGAGGGAAAGGCCTCTCGTTGGCTACACCTTC. Full variable domain (remainder filled in from reference TRBV29-1 and TRBJ1-2): SAVISQKPSRDICQRGTSLTIQCQVDSQVTMMFWYRQQPGQSLTLIATANQGSEATYESGFVIDKFPISRPNLTFSTLTVSNMSPEDSSIYLCSVEERERPLVGYTFGSGTRLTVV.

This clone was counted between two and nine times. This chain connects TRBV30 to TRBJ1-1; no clear D. The CDR3 is 10 residues long. CDR1 GTSNPN and CDR2 SVGIG come from the germline V gene (reference sequence). Deletions cut 4 bases from V and 9 bases from J, with 9 bases between. CDR3 residues: CAWTRGQAFF. The CDR3 region has the DNA TGTGCCTGGACACGGGGTCAAGCTTTCTTT.

The V and J genes are TRBV5-1 and TRBJ2-5; D remains ambiguous. This CDR3 is built from 14 residues. Trimming pared 1 base from V and 4 bases from J, leaving 11 bases between. The germline V gene has CDR1 SGHRS and CDR2 YFSETQ. The CDR3 coding sequence is TGCGCCAGCAGCTTGACTAAACCGGCAGAGACCCAGTACTTC. Its protein product is CASSLTKPAETQYF.

This chain uses TRBV6-5 with TRBJ2-1, with 8 bases that match TRBD1. The CDR3 has 14 residues. J gave up 8 bases and V 2 bases, and 5 bases lay outside the gene matches. The germline V gene encodes CDR1 MNHEY and CDR2 SVGAGI. CDR3 bases: TGTGCCAGCAGTTACCGCGCAGGGGGCGATGAGCAGTTCTTC. Protein product: CASSYRAGGDEQFF.

V usage is TRBV5-1 and J usage is TRBJ2-2; D perhaps matches TRBD1 (6 bases). The V gene's germline CDR1 is SGHRS and CDR2 YFSETQ. The CDR3 totals 16 residues. V dropped 5 bases and J dropped 0 bases, with 14 bases sitting between them. The CDR3 region is CASRKTGSANTGELFF. In nucleotides, the CDR3 is TGCGCCAGCAGAAAAACAGGGTCGGCGAACACCGGGGAGCTGTTTTTT.

This clone was detected a few times. This chain links TRBV27 with TRBJ2-1; 10 nucleotides match TRBD2. The CDR3 is 14 amino acids. The junction had 5 bases not matched to a gene; V was cut back by 5 bases and J by 7 bases. Germline lookup yields CDR1 MNHEY and CDR2 SMNVEV (reference sequence). The CDR3 sequence: CASSQLAGTNEQFF. CDR3 nucleotides: TGTGCCAGCAGTCAACTAGCGGGAACTAATGAGCAGTTCTTC.

This clone was detected only a few times. This chain links TRBV13 with TRBJ1-1; D is ambiguous. Germline V CDR1 and CDR2: PRHDT, FYEKMQ (reference sequence). V shed 8 bases and J shed 5 bases, with 15 bases lying between them. This CDR3 is built from 13 residues. For the CDR3, the DNA is TGTGCCAGCTTCCGACGGGGTGTTACTGAAGCTTTCTTT. Residues: CASFRRGVTEAFF.

The chain joins TRBV9 to TRBJ1-3, with D possibly TRBD1 on 6 matching bases. Trimming shortened V by 4 bases and J by 0 bases, and 14 bases separated the two germline ends. Germline assignment: CDR1 SGDLS and CDR2 YYNGEE. The CDR3 is 16 residues long. The DNA of the CDR3 is TGTGCCAGCAGCTCCCGGACAGAAGGCTCTGGAAACACCATATATTTT. Protein: CASSSRTEGSGNTIYF. The whole variable domain, filled in from reference TRBV9 and TRBJ1-3, reads DSGVTQTPKHLITATGQRVTLRCSPRSGDLSVYWYQQSLDQGLQFLIQYYNGEERAKGNILERFSAQQFPDLHSELNLSSLELGDSALYFCASSSRTEGSGNTIYFGEGSWLTVV.

The rearrangement joins TRBV6-1 to TRBJ1-5; 8 positions match TRBD1. The CDR3 runs to 14 residues. V dropped 1 base and J dropped 7; count of bases not matched to a gene: 3. CDR1 is MNHNS, CDR2 SASEGT, per germline. The CDR3 spells CASSEGQGAQPQHF. The CDR3 DNA follows: TGTGCCAGCAGTGAAGGGCAGGGGGCCCAGCCCCAGCATTTT.

The chain couples TRBV27 to TRBJ2-3; weak D call: TRBD2 (5 bases). The length of the CDR3 is 15 residues. Trimming stripped 3 bases from V and 6 bases from J, with 16 bases between. Germline values: CDR1 MNHEY, CDR2 SMNVEV (reference sequence). This chain's CDR3 is CASSLGSTERDTQYF. The CDR3 DNA reads as TGTGCCAGCAGTTTGGGGAGTACGGAGAGGGATACGCAGTATTTT.

V is TRBV2 and J is TRBJ2-3; the match to TRBD2 covers 11 bases. The V and J ends lost 6 bases and 7 bases, in that order; junction bases with no gene match: 9. This CDR3 comprises 15 residues. Germline V lookup: CDR1 SNHLY, CDR2 FYNNEI. CDR3 coding DNA: TGTGCCAGCAGGCTCCTAGCGGGAGGACTGAATACGCAGTATTTT. Translating it yields CASRLLAGGLNTQYF. Full variable domain (outside the CDR3, taken from reference TRBV2 and TRBJ2-3): EPEVTQTPSHQVTQMGQEVILRCVPISNHLYFYWYRQILGQKVEFLVSFYNNEISEKSEIFDDQFSVERPDGSNFTLKIRSTKLEDSAMYFCASRLLAGGLNTQYFGPGTRLTVL.

The rearrangement joins TRBV7-9 to TRBJ2-3; TRBD2 aligns across 12 bases. This CDR3 comprises 19 residues. The germline V gene encodes CDR1 SEHNR and CDR2 FQNEAQ (reference sequence). With V trimmed by 5 bases and J by 2 bases, 14 bases remained unmatched. CDR3 amino acids: CASSPTPIASGRATDTQYF. As DNA, the CDR3 is TGTGCCAGCAGCCCGACACCCATCGCTAGCGGGAGGGCCACAGATACGCAGTATTTT.

The V call is TRBV7-9, the J call TRBJ2-7; D is unclear. The germline V gene encodes CDR1 SEHNR and CDR2 FQNEAQ (reference sequence). The CDR3 has 13 residues. Trimming cost V 2 bases and J 1 base, with 6 bases left between them. Here the CDR3 DNA reads TGTGCCAGCAGCTTACCGCGGTCCTACGAGCAGTACTTC. Its protein is CASSLPRSYEQYF.

The chain carries TRBV4-3 and TRBJ1-2; D is perhaps TRBD1 (5 bases). This CDR3 is 13 amino acids long. Per germline, CDR1 LGHNA and CDR2 YSLEER. Trimming removed 3 bases from V and 4 bases from J, with 9 bases in between. The CDR3, as DNA: TGCGCCAGCAGCCATCCCGGGGGCTATGGCTACACCTTC. Amino acids: CASSHPGGYGYTF.

The genes are TRBV9 and TRBJ2-1, with 10 bases aligning to TRBD2. J lost 5 bases, V lost 0 bases, and 5 bases had no gene match. CDR3 length equals 16 residues. Looked up from germline, CDR1 is SGDLS and CDR2 is YYNGEE. CDR3 bases: TGTGCCAGCAGCGTAGACCGAGCGGGAGGGAACAATGAGCAGTTCTTC. Amino acids: CASSVDRAGGNNEQFF.

This sequence joins TRBV28 and TRBJ1-5; a possible D gene is TRBD1 (5 bases). There are 15 residues in the CDR3. The germline V gene has CDR1 MDHEN and CDR2 SYDVKM. Trimming removed 3 bases at V and 0 bases at J, with 9 bases between. The CDR3 spells CASSLLDNSNQPQHF. The CDR3 coding sequence is TGTGCCAGCAGTTTGTTGGACAATAGCAATCAGCCCCAGCATTTT.

The chain uses TRBV29-1 and TRBJ2-3; maybe TRBD1 (7 bases). Trimming removed 6 bases at V and 6 bases at J, with 19 bases between. CDR1 SQVTM and CDR2 ANQGSEA come from the germline V gene. The CDR3 totals 14 residues. CDR3 amino acids: CSVETGEAADTQYF. The CDR3 DNA is TGCAGCGTAGAAACAGGGGAGGCAGCGGATACGCAGTATTTT.

V usage is TRBV4-1 and J usage is TRBJ2-7; the D gene is possibly TRBD1 (6 bases). The CDR3 runs 15 residues. The V gene lost 4 bases and the J gene lost 1 base, with 14 bases spanning the gap. Germline assignment: CDR1 MGHRA and CDR2 YSYEKL. The CDR3 reads CASSLGTSLSYEQYF. CDR3 in DNA: TGCGCCAGCAGCCTAGGGACATCCTTATCCTACGAGCAGTACTTC.

V is TRBV9 and J is TRBJ2-6, with D tentatively TRBD1 (6 bases). CDR1 SGDLS and CDR2 YYNGEE come from the germline V gene. The CDR3 covers 16 residues. Trimming stripped 4 bases from V and 4 bases from J, with 15 bases between. The CDR3 sequence is CASSPSVGAGANVLTF. The CDR3 nucleotides are TGTGCCAGCAGCCCAAGTGTGGGGGCAGGGGCCAACGTCCTGACTTTC.

The gene calls are TRBV2 and TRBJ1-2, with D unclear. This CDR3 contains 17 residues. Trimming stripped 3 bases from V and 0 bases from J, with 17 bases between. Germline assignment: CDR1 SNHLY and CDR2 FYNNEI. The DNA of the CDR3 is TGTGCCAGCAGTGACCGAACCGCGGGATCAGCTAACTATGGCTACACCTTC. Translating gives CASSDRTAGSANYGYTF.

V and J are TRBV30 and TRBJ1-2, with D possibly being TRBD1 (6 bases). Germline V gene sequence: CDR1 GTSNPN, CDR2 SVGIG (reference sequence). V was pared by 1 base and J by 8 bases, with 14 bases between. CDR3 length: 13 amino acids. The CDR3 bases are TGTGCCTGGAGTGGAACAGGGTTGGAAGGCTACACCTTC. It specifies CAWSGTGLEGYTF.

The V gene is TRBV4-1, the J gene TRBJ2-7; D remains unclear. This CDR3 comprises 13 residues. V lost 1 base, J lost 6 bases, and 10 bases lay in between. Germline CDR1 reads MGHRA; CDR2 reads YSYEKL. The CDR3 region is CASSQVRDLEQYF. The DNA of the CDR3 is TGCGCCAGCAGCCAAGTGAGAGATCTCGAGCAGTACTTC.

This clone was observed a few times. The chain employs TRBV6-1 and TRBJ2-7, with 7 positions matching TRBD1. This CDR3 spans 14 amino acids. The germline V gene encodes CDR1 MNHNS and CDR2 SASEGT. The V gene end was trimmed by 5 bases and the J gene end by 0 bases; junction bases not matched to a gene: 4. Written as DNA, the CDR3 is TGTGCCAGCAGTACACAGGGGAGCTCCTACGAGCAGTACTTC. Encoded protein: CASSTQGSSYEQYF.